This T cell receptor (beta chain) was retrieved from a study of OX40 agonist ivuxolimab in advanced cancers. Study-level background: Intravenous ivuxolimab at 0.01 to 10 mg/kg was given to patients every 2 weeks. General observations from the study: At doses 0.1 to 3.0 mg/kg, CD4+ and CD8+ clones expanded. Among T cells, CD8+ cells averaged more expanded clones than CD4+ cells. With doses of 0.1-3.0 mg/kg, partial responders showed among the lowest clonal expansion.

As to this clone: The target antigen is unknown.

Method: immunoSEQ multiplex PCR; TCRdb's copy keeps in-frame clones and lacks some. The sample gives roughly 61,000 clones, roughly nine tenths of which show up once; around 0.76% is in the top ten. The V gene's germline CDR1 is KGHSH and CDR2 LQKENI. The CDR3 spans 12 residues. The V end lost 6 bases, the J end lost 5 bases, and 8 bases lay between the germline ends. Sequences were derived from CD4+ or CD8+ T cells sorted from blood, sampled in a trial of the OX40 agonist ivuxolimab. The genes are TRBV18 and TRBJ2-1; D gene unclear. This clonotype originated in an adult with an advanced solid tumor such as melanoma, head and neck, liver or kidney cancer. The CDR3 DNA is TGTGCCAGCTCTCGTAGGGACAATGAGCAGTTCTTC. Protein sequence: CASSRRDNEQFF.